These 12 T cell receptor beta chains were sequenced from one sample in a study of T cells after yellow fever vaccination. TCRdb called the 5' RACE reads again in MiXCR, with one record for every CDR3 protein. The table shows 250,000 to 300,000 distinct CDR3 sequences, with 7.5% to 9% occurring only once. This specimen was CD4+ T cells sorted from PBMCs, taken 5 days after the yellow fever booster vaccination. Receptors originate from a man in his late teens or twenties who received the YFV17D yellow fever vaccine.

J is TRBJ1-1 and V is TRBV15; no clear D gene. Trimming removed 1 base at V and 2 bases at J, with 5 bases between. Germline V lookup: CDR1 LNHNV, CDR2 YYDKDF (reference sequence). There are 13 residues in the CDR3. The CDR3 nucleotides are TGTGCCACCAGCAGAGGTGTCAACACTGAAGCTTTCTTT. As protein: CATSRGVNTEAFF.

For this clonotype: Possible read error: a much larger clone is one base away. The CDR3 region has the DNA TGCAGTGCAGGAGTACCGCGCTATGGCTACACCTTC. This encodes CSAGVPRYGYTF. The chain carries TRBV20-1 and TRBJ1-2; D ambiguous. The V gene lost 6 bases and the J gene lost 4 bases, with 12 bases spanning the gap. CDR3 size: 12 residues. The germline gives CDR1 DFQATT, CDR2 SNEGSKA (reference sequence).

In its sample, this clonotype was seen a few times. The chain combines TRBV20-1 with TRBJ2-7, with 12 bases fitting TRBD1. The CDR3 is made up of 13 amino acids. J gave up 7 bases and V 5 bases, and 6 bases lay outside the gene matches. Germline V gene data show CDR1 as DFQATT and CDR2 as SNEGSKA (reference sequence). CDR3 DNA: TGCAGTGCTTCGGGACAGGGGGCTAGGGAGCAGTACTTC. Translation: CSASGQGAREQYF.

This clonotype has ten or more counts. V is TRBV28 and J is TRBJ2-5; 10 bases fit TRBD1. V shed 6 bases, J shed 5 bases, and the junction held 6 bases outside the gene matches. Germline V CDR1 and CDR2: MDHEN, SYDVKM. This CDR3 region has 14 residues. The CDR3 coding sequence is TGTGCCAGCAGAGACAGGGGGCGCGGGGAGACCCAGTACTTC. This codes for CASRDRGRGETQYF.

CDR3 in amino acids: CASTPGQGSGYTF. CDR3 nucleotide sequence: TGTGCCAGCACTCCGGGACAGGGTAGCGGCTACACCTTC. This chain uses TRBV27 with TRBJ1-2; 9 nucleotides line up with TRBD1. With V trimmed by 7 bases and J by 8 bases, 8 bases remained unmatched. CDR3 length: 13 amino acids. Per the germline V gene, CDR1 is MNHEY and CDR2 is SMNVEV (reference sequence).

The rearrangement joins TRBV3-1 to TRBJ1-4, with TRBD1 matching 9 bases. V gave up 4 bases and J gave up 9 bases; unmatched junction bases: 15. Germline loops: CDR1 LGHDT, CDR2 YNNKEL (reference sequence). The CDR3 contains 17 residues. CDR3 coding DNA: TGTGCCAGCAGCCCAGGGACAGGGAAATCAAGGCCTCAAAAACTGTTTTTT. Encoded protein: CASSPGTGKSRPQKLFF. Using reference TRBV3-1 and TRBJ1-4 for the parts outside the CDR3, the full variable domain is DTAVSQTPKYLVTQMGNDKSIKCEQNLGHDTMYWYKQDSKKFLKIMFSYNNKELIINETVPNRFSPKSPDKAHLNLHINSLELGDSAVYFCASSPGTGKSRPQKLFFGSGTQLSVL.

The CDR3 DNA reads TGTGCCAGCTCACCCAGCTACTACAATGAGCAGTTCTTC. Encoded protein: CASSPSYYNEQFF. The V and J genes are TRBV18 and TRBJ2-1, with D uncertain. Germline V lookup: CDR1 KGHSH, CDR2 LQKENI. The CDR3 totals 13 residues. With 3 bases removed from V and 3 bases from J, the gap between germline ends came to 6 bases.

This chain links TRBV5-1 with TRBJ2-6; a weak D match, TRBD1 (5 bases). The CDR3 length is 18 residues. Trimming took off 4 bases at V and 0 bases at J, with 17 bases between the two ends. Germline V gene sequence: CDR1 SGHRS, CDR2 YFSETQ. In DNA form, the CDR3 reads TGCGCCAGCAGCGCGACGATTACAGGCGACTCTGGGGCCAACGTCCTGACTTTC. This encodes CASSATITGDSGANVLTF.

This clonotype has only a few counts. The chain couples TRBV4-1 to TRBJ1-5; 7 bases match TRBD1. Germline assignment: CDR1 MGHRA and CDR2 YSYEKL. The CDR3 has 16 amino acids. Unmatched junction bases numbered 12, after V lost 1 base and J lost 9 bases. Here the CDR3 reads CASSQGTGPRGVPQHF. CDR3 bases: TGCGCCAGCAGCCAAGGGACAGGCCCCCGTGGGGTGCCCCAGCATTTT.

This clonotype was counted a few times. The chain joins TRBV7-9 to TRBJ2-2; no firm D call. The germline V gene encodes CDR1 SEHNR and CDR2 FQNEAQ (reference sequence). The V end was cut by 5 bases, the J end by 7 bases, with 11 bases between. The CDR3 is 13 residues long. In DNA, the CDR3 is TGTGCCAGCAGCGCGACCCTACTCGGGGAGCTGTTTTTT. Protein product: CASSATLLGELFF.

This clonotype was counted only a few times. The gene calls are TRBV3-1 and TRBJ1-3, with D unresolved. CDR3 size: 15 residues. Germline V gene lookup returns CDR1 LGHDT and CDR2 YNNKEL (reference sequence). Trimming cost V 1 base and J 4 bases, with 11 bases left between them. The CDR3 reads CASSQVAGRGNTIYF. The CDR3 DNA reads as TGTGCCAGCAGCCAAGTGGCGGGTCGAGGAAACACCATATATTTT.

This clonotype has a handful of counts. The chain recombines TRBV12-5 with TRBJ2-2; either TRBD1 or TRBD2 may supply D (5 bases each). The V and J ends lost 4 bases and 7 bases respectively, with 7 bases between them. Germline lookup yields CDR1 LGHNT and CDR2 FRNRAP. The CDR3 is 12 amino acids. The CDR3 loop reads CASGWGRGELFF. The CDR3 DNA is TGTGCTAGTGGTTGGGGACGCGGGGAGCTGTTTTTT.